The 19 T cell receptor beta chains below were found in one sample sequenced in a study of T cell responses to AZD1222 COVID-19 vaccine. The repertoire was sequenced with immunoSEQ multiplex PCR; TCRdb's copy has only in-frame clones and lacks some. The sample consists of about 160,000 clones, 85% to 90% of them appearing once. Sequencing used peripheral blood, obtained on day 0 of AZD1222 vaccination. The receptors originated from an adult in good health.

This chain links TRBV28 with TRBJ1-2; D call uncertain. The CDR3 sequence is 14 residues long. Germline loops: CDR1 MDHEN, CDR2 SYDVKM. The germline V and J ends were trimmed by 1 base and 2 bases, with 8 bases remaining between them. This CDR3 is CASSLLQMNYGYTF. CDR3 sequence (DNA): TGTGCCAGCAGTTTATTGCAGATGAACTATGGCTACACCTTC.

The chain combines TRBV7-2 with TRBJ1-1; possible D gene TRBD1, 5 bases. Trimming pared 1 base from V and 3 bases from J, leaving 12 bases between. The germline V gene encodes CDR1 SGHTA and CDR2 FQGNSA. The CDR3 length is 15 residues. In nucleotides, the CDR3 is TGTGCCAGCAGCTTAGTGGCACAGGCCTACACTGAAGCTTTCTTT. Its protein product is CASSLVAQAYTEAFF.

The chain links TRBV6-5 to TRBJ1-4, with D possibly TRBD1 on 5 matching bases. The CDR3 loop spans 13 amino acids. Germline CDR1 and CDR2: MNHEY and SVGAGI. V was cut by 4 bases and J by 11 bases, with 14 bases left in between. The CDR3 sequence is CASSLALSGKLFF. In DNA form, the CDR3 reads TGTGCCAGCAGTTTAGCCTTATCAGGGAAACTGTTTTTT.

The chain joins TRBV21-1 to TRBJ2-2; TRBD2 is taken as the D call from the table, unchecked against the DNA. TRBV21-1 is a listed pseudogene. The CDR3 has 18 amino acids. CDR3 DNA: TGTGCCAGCAAGGTCGGGACTAGCGGGGGAGTGAACACCGGGGAGCTGTTTTTT. Residues: CASKVGTSGGVNTGELFF.

The genes are TRBV7-2 and TRBJ2-1; TRBD1 matches at 7 bases. The J segment lost 9 bases and the V segment lost 3 bases, leaving 23 bases of the junction unmatched. The CDR3 runs 19 residues. Germline CDR1 is SGHTA and CDR2 is FQGNSA. CDR3 in amino acids: CASSLPGQSLGLAGVEQFF. CDR3 nucleotides: TGTGCCAGCAGCTTGCCGGGACAGTCTTTGGGGCTTGCAGGTGTTGAGCAGTTCTTC. Complete variable domain (other parts from reference TRBV7-2 and TRBJ2-1): GAGVSQSPSNKVTEKGKDVELRCDPISGHTALYWYRQSLGQGLEFLIYFQGNSAPDKSGLPSDRFSAERTGGSVSTLTIQRTQQEDSAVYLCASSLPGQSLGLAGVEQFFGPGTRLTVL.

A few counts support this clone. V gene TRBV5-1 combines with J gene TRBJ2-2, with 12 bases aligning to TRBD1. Germline values: CDR1 SGHRS, CDR2 YFSETQ. The V gene end was trimmed by 2 bases and the J gene end by 0 bases; junction bases not matched to a gene: 2. This CDR3 has 17 residues. This CDR3 reads CASSFGTGGSNTGELFF. CDR3 DNA: TGCGCCAGCAGCTTCGGGACAGGGGGCTCGAACACCGGGGAGCTGTTTTTT.

The chain carries TRBV5-6 and TRBJ1-1; possibly TRBD1 for D (6 bases). The CDR3 loop spans 14 amino acids. Trimming stripped 1 base from V and 2 bases from J, with 9 bases between. Germline CDR1 and CDR2: SGHDT and YYEEEE. The CDR3 coding sequence is TGTGCCAGCAGCTTGACAGGGCGCAACACTGAAGCTTTCTTT. Residues: CASSLTGRNTEAFF.

The V call is TRBV30, the J call TRBJ1-1, with D perhaps matching TRBD1 (6 bases). V gave up 0 bases and J gave up 8 bases, with 13 bases separating them. CDR3 size: 13 residues. Germline lookup yields CDR1 GTSNPN and CDR2 SVGIG (reference sequence). CDR3 in amino acids: CAWSVRITGEAFF. The DNA for the CDR3 is TGTGCCTGGAGTGTACGTATAACAGGGGAAGCTTTCTTT. The full variable domain, with the rest looked up from reference TRBV30 and TRBJ1-1, is SQTIHQWPATLVQPVGSPLSLECTVEGTSNPNLYWYRQAAGRGLQLLFYSVGIGQISSEVPQNLSASRPQDRQFILSSKKLLLSDSGFYLCAWSVRITGEAFFGQGTRLTVV.

The genes are TRBV25-1 and TRBJ2-7, with D perhaps being TRBD1 or TRBD2 (5 bases each). Germline CDR1 MGHDK, CDR2 SYGVNS. The length of the CDR3 is 16 residues. V was shortened by 3 bases and J by 2 bases, with 17 bases between the two germline ends. The CDR3 here is CASSDSQLGVAYEQYF. The CDR3 DNA follows: TGTGCCAGCAGTGATTCTCAACTAGGGGTTGCCTACGAGCAGTACTTC.

The V call is TRBV5-1, the J call TRBJ2-1; the D is unclear. The CDR3 contains 16 residues. V lost 0 bases and J lost 0, with 10 bases in between. CDR1 and CDR2 (germline): SGHRS, YFSETQ. In DNA form, the CDR3 reads TGCGCCAGCAGCTTGGACAGACCAGGCTCCTACAATGAGCAGTTCTTC. Translating it yields CASSLDRPGSYNEQFF.

This chain links TRBV30 with TRBJ1-1; D gene unclear. The CDR3 contains 12 residues. Trimming removed 0 bases at V and 6 bases at J, with 8 bases between. Germline CDR1 and CDR2: GTSNPN and SVGIG (reference sequence). The DNA of the CDR3 is TGTGCCTGGAGTGTACGCTGGTCTGAAGCTTTCTTT. The encoded protein is CAWSVRWSEAFF.

V gene TRBV29-1 combines with J gene TRBJ1-1, with a possible D match to TRBD1 (5 bases). This CDR3 is built from 13 residues. Germline V lookup: CDR1 SQVTM, CDR2 ANQGSEA. V lost 4 bases to trimming and J lost 5 bases, with 14 bases between them. CDR3 sequence: CSVGEVGRTEAFF. DNA for the CDR3: TGCAGCGTTGGGGAAGTGGGACGGACTGAAGCTTTCTTT.

The chain joins TRBV28 to TRBJ1-5, with TRBD1 matching over 9 bases. The V gene end was trimmed by 7 bases and the J gene end by 1 base; junction bases not matched to a gene: 5. The CDR3 covers 15 residues. Germline CDR1 MDHEN, CDR2 SYDVKM. DNA of the CDR3: TGTGCCAGCACCACAGGGGGCAGGAGCAATCAGCCCCAGCATTTT. Its translation: CASTTGGRSNQPQHF. Complete variable domain (other parts from reference TRBV28 and TRBJ1-5): DVKVTQSSRYLVKRTGEKVFLECVQDMDHENMFWYRQDPGLGLRLIYFSYDVKMKEKGDIPEGYSVSREKKERFSLILESASTNQTSMYLCASTTGGRSNQPQHFGDGTRLSIL.

This clone has a handful of counts. The chain employs TRBV12-3 or TRBV12-4 and TRBJ1-5, with TRBD1 as a possible D gene (5 bases). This CDR3 has 13 amino acids. Between the trimmed V and J ends, which lost 2 bases and 9 bases, there was a span of 11 bases. CDR3 coding DNA: TGTGCCAGCAGTTTACAGGGAGTCTCGCCCCAGCATTTT. Protein product: CASSLQGVSPQHF.

The CDR3 here is CAITTDRSSYEQYF. CDR3 bases: TGTGCCATCACCACAGACAGGAGCTCCTACGAGCAGTACTTC. The chain combines TRBV10-3 with TRBJ2-7; possible D gene TRBD1, 6 bases. Germline CDR1 and CDR2: ENHRY and SYGVKD. This CDR3 is 14 amino acids long. The V gene lost 7 bases and the J gene lost 0 bases, with 13 bases spanning the gap.

The V and J genes are TRBV19 and TRBJ2-7; possible D gene TRBD2, 6 bases. From germline, CDR1 is LNHDA and CDR2 SQIVND (reference sequence). This CDR3 contains 15 residues. With 2 bases removed from V and 0 bases from J, the gap between germline ends came to 11 bases. The CDR3 region is CASSISAGSSYEQYF. CDR3 sequence (DNA): TGTGCCAGTAGTATATCGGCGGGGAGCTCCTACGAGCAGTACTTC.

The CDR3 loop is CASSLSSGRVPADTQYF. CDR3 sequence (DNA): TGTGCCAGCAGCTTATCGAGCGGGAGGGTTCCAGCAGATACGCAGTATTTT. The rearrangement joins TRBV7-6 to TRBJ2-3; 10 bases match TRBD2. The CDR3 spans 17 residues. The V segment lost 2 bases and the J segment 4 bases; nucleotides outside the gene matches: 9. CDR1 and CDR2 (germline): SGHVS, FNYEAQ.

The chain joins TRBV12-3 or TRBV12-4 to TRBJ1-5; TRBD1 matches 8 bases. Trimming removed 5 bases from V and 7 bases from J; junction bases left unmatched: 4. CDR3 length: 13 amino acids. The CDR3 region is CASSPTGVQPQHF. The CDR3 DNA sequence: TGTGCCAGCAGTCCGACAGGGGTGCAGCCCCAGCATTTT.

V gene TRBV25-1 combines with J gene TRBJ2-2; D is tentatively TRBD1 or TRBD2 (5 bases each). V lost 3 bases and J 6 bases, leaving 8 bases between the germline ends. The germline gives CDR1 MGHDK, CDR2 SYGVNS. The CDR3 is 13 amino acids. In DNA, the CDR3 is TGTGCCAGCAGTGATCCGGGGCCCGGGGAGCTGTTTTTT. It translates to CASSDPGPGELFF.